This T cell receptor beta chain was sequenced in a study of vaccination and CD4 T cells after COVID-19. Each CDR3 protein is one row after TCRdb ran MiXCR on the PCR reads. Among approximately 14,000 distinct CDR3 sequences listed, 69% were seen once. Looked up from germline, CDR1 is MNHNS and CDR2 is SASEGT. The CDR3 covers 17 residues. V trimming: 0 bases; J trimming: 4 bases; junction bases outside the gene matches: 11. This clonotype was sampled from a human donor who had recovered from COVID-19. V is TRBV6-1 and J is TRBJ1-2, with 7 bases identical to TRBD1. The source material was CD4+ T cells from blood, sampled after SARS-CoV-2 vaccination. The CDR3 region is CASSEAQIVQGGYGYTF. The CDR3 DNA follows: TGTGCCAGCAGTGAAGCACAAATTGTCCAGGGGGGCTATGGCTACACCTTC.